Each of the 4 T cell receptor beta chains below was sequenced from the same sample in a study of T cell responses to AZD1222 COVID-19 vaccine. The repertoire was sequenced with immunoSEQ multiplex PCR; TCRdb's copy has only in-frame clones and lacks some. The sample includes 100,000 to 150,000 clones, 85% to 90% of them seen just once. Sequences were derived from peripheral blood, sampled on day 0 of MenACWY control vaccination. These receptors all come from an adult in good health.

V usage is TRBV9 and J usage is TRBJ2-5; perhaps TRBD1 as D (8 bases). The germline V gene has CDR1 SGDLS and CDR2 YYNGEE. The CDR3 runs 23 residues. V was pared by 0 bases and J by 5 bases, with 38 bases between. The CDR3 protein is CASSVEGTIGQGERDLRGETQYF. In DNA form, the CDR3 reads TGTGCCAGCAGCGTAGAGGGTACTATTGGACAGGGAGAGCGGGACCTCAGGGGGGAGACCCAGTACTTC.

The chain uses TRBV5-1 and TRBJ1-1; D call uncertain. From germline, CDR1 is SGHRS and CDR2 YFSETQ. The CDR3 is made up of 13 amino acids. V dropped 0 bases and J dropped 4 bases, with 7 bases sitting between them. The CDR3 sequence: CASSLVRTTEAFF. The CDR3 bases are TGCGCCAGCAGCTTGGTGAGGACCACTGAAGCTTTCTTT.

The V call is TRBV18, the J call TRBJ1-1; the match to TRBD1 covers 7 bases. Germline CDR1 reads KGHSH; CDR2 reads LQKENI. The CDR3 covers 13 residues. Unmatched junction bases numbered 1, after V lost 5 bases and J lost 1 base. CDR3 loop: CASSGQENTEAFF. CDR3 DNA: TGTGCCAGCTCAGGACAGGAGAACACTGAAGCTTTCTTT.

The chain employs TRBV3-1 (or the pseudogene TRBV3-2) and TRBJ1-2, with D possibly being TRBD1 (5 bases). The germline V gene encodes CDR1 LGHDT and CDR2 YNNKEL (reference sequence). With 1 base removed from V and 9 bases from J, the gap between germline ends came to 15 bases. The CDR3 extends over 14 amino acids. CDR3 region: CASSQVGGSLSYTF. CDR3 sequence (DNA): TGTGCCAGCAGCCAAGTGGGGGGGAGTTTGAGCTACACCTTC.